This TCR beta chain was recorded in a study of T cell repertoires in cytomegalovirus infection. Study-level background: Both a matching HLA type and CMV infection were indicated by public TCR beta signatures.

Study-level findings and limits: What dominated the ex vivo response were HLA-C-restricted CMV-specific TCR beta clonotypes.

This CDR3 has 16 amino acids. V lost 5 bases and J 0 bases, leaving 14 bases between the germline ends. Germline CDR1 and CDR2: SGHTA and FQGNSA. At least ten counts were recorded for this clonotype. Its specificity is not known. TCRdb reprocessed the reads with MiXCR, giving one entry per CDR3 protein. The sample gives roughly 350,000 distinct CDR3 sequences, about 32% of which show up once; approximately 12% is in the top ten. The TCR was taken from a human donor in good health (CMV status not recorded). Some clones in this sample may be carry-over from other donors' samples. The specimen comprised cultured PBMCs, sampled from culture after CMV antigen stimulation. The chain links TRBV7-2 to TRBJ1-3, with D perhaps matching TRBD1 (5 bases). The CDR3 DNA follows: TGTGCCAGCAGCCCCCAGGGCCTGAGCTCTGGAAACACCATATATTTT. Protein sequence: CASSPQGLSSGNTIYF.